This TCR beta chain originates from a study of blood T cell repertoires in COVID-19. Turning to the study itself: Acute and convalescent COVID-19 specimens originated in the United States, Italy and Spain. PBMCs, B-cell-depleted T cells, or T cells provided the cDNA or gDNA that made up the material.

There are a few counts of this clone. Original analysis: Reference gene primer amplification gave estimated nucleated cell counts. Profiled with immunoSEQ multiplex PCR; TCRdb holds only in-frame clones, not every one. V and J calls and clone size come straight from that table; D and trimming were deduced from the DNA. This sample carries fewer than 350,000 clones, approximately 86% of them seen once, and the ten largest clones take approximately 4.1%. This TCR derives from a woman between 45 and 60 years old with active or convalescent COVID-19. The sample was peripheral blood.

The CDR3 here is CASSKNAGRDQPQHF. The CDR3 region has the DNA TGTGCCAGCAGTAAGAATGCAGGTCGAGATCAGCCCCAGCATTTT. This chain links TRBV27 with TRBJ1-5; D is uncertain. This CDR3 comprises 15 residues. V gave up 5 bases and J gave up 5 bases, with 16 bases separating them. Germline V gene data show CDR1 as MNHEY and CDR2 as SMNVEV (reference sequence).